This T cell receptor (beta chain) was profiled in a study of identical twins. TCRdb reprocessed the 5' RACE reads via MiXCR and lists one record per CDR3 protein. The table records about 700,000 distinct CDR3 sequences, 5.5% to 6.5% of them present only once. From germline, CDR1 is SGHKS and CDR2 YYEKEE (reference sequence). This CDR3 is 14 amino acids long. Between the trimmed V and J ends, which lost 0 bases and 3 bases, there was a span of 8 bases. Study-level points and caveats: Beta out-of-frame twin sharing showed a weaker excess. Zero-insertion analyses could be partly confounded by invariant MAIT and iNKT cells. Twin pairs' shared out-of-frame alpha sequences were enriched in low generation probability.

This clonotype was found many times. Its antigen is still unknown. The material sequenced was naive T cells sorted from blood. The chain combines TRBV5-5 with TRBJ2-3; tentatively, D is TRBD1 (5 bases). The origin of this receptor is a man aged 18 to 29 in good health. The CDR3 region is CASSLGPGTDTQYF. CDR3 DNA: TGTGCCAGCAGCTTGGGGCCAGGGACAGATACGCAGTATTTT.